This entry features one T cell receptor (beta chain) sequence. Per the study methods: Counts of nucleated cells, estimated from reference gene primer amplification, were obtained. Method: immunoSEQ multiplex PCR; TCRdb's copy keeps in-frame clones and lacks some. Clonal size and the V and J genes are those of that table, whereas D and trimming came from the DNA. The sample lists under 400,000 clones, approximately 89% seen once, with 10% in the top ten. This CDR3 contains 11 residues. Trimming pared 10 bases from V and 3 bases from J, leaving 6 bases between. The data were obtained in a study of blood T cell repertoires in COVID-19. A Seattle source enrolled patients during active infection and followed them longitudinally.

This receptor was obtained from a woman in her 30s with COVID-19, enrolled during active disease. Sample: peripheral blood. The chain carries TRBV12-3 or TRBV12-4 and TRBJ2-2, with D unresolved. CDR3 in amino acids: CATRHTGELFF. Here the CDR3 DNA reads TGTGCCACTAGACACACCGGGGAGCTGTTTTTT.